This T cell receptor (beta chain) derives from a study of blood T cell repertoires in COVID-19. Only in-frame clones appear in the TCRdb table, and some are missing; sequencing was by immunoSEQ multiplex PCR. The table lists 330,000 or so clones, around nine tenths of them singletons. Trimming at V came to 7 bases and at J to 5 bases, leaving 10 bases not matched to a gene. The germline gives CDR1 MDHEN, CDR2 SYDVKM. The CDR3 has 15 residues. The sequence was obtained from a woman aged 30 to 39 who had been exposed to COVID-19. Material for sequencing was PBMCs or T cells enriched from blood (not recorded which). The chain joins TRBV28 to TRBJ1-5; 8 bases fit TRBD1. The CDR3 DNA reads as TGTGCCAGCACACTGGACAGGGAACTTGATCAGCCCCAGCATTTT. Residues: CASTLDRELDQPQHF.